Reported below is one T cell receptor (beta chain). The sample belongs to a study of shared T cell receptors in the human thymus. Libraries were prepared by immunoSEQ multiplex PCR; TCRdb keeps only in-frame clonotypes and omits some of them. Of about 730,000 clones in the sample, 70% to 90% were seen once. The CDR3 covers 11 residues. CDR1 is ENHRY, CDR2 SYGVKD, per germline. The V end was cut by 9 bases, the J end by 5 bases, with 10 bases between. This sample also belongs to another study, concerning human thymus T cells. That source reports: The thymus was resected at corrective cardiac surgery. Apparent bias marked the V and J gene usage of thymic and blood repertoires. Related reports documented highly overlapping thymic repertoires among unrelated individuals.

The sample was thymocytes. This clonotype originated in a girl under two years old with a congenital heart defect. The rearrangement joins TRBV10-3 to TRBJ1-1; weak D call: TRBD1 (5 bases). CDR3 coding DNA: TGTGCCATGGCCCAGGGAACTGAAGCTTTCTTT. As protein: CAMAQGTEAFF.